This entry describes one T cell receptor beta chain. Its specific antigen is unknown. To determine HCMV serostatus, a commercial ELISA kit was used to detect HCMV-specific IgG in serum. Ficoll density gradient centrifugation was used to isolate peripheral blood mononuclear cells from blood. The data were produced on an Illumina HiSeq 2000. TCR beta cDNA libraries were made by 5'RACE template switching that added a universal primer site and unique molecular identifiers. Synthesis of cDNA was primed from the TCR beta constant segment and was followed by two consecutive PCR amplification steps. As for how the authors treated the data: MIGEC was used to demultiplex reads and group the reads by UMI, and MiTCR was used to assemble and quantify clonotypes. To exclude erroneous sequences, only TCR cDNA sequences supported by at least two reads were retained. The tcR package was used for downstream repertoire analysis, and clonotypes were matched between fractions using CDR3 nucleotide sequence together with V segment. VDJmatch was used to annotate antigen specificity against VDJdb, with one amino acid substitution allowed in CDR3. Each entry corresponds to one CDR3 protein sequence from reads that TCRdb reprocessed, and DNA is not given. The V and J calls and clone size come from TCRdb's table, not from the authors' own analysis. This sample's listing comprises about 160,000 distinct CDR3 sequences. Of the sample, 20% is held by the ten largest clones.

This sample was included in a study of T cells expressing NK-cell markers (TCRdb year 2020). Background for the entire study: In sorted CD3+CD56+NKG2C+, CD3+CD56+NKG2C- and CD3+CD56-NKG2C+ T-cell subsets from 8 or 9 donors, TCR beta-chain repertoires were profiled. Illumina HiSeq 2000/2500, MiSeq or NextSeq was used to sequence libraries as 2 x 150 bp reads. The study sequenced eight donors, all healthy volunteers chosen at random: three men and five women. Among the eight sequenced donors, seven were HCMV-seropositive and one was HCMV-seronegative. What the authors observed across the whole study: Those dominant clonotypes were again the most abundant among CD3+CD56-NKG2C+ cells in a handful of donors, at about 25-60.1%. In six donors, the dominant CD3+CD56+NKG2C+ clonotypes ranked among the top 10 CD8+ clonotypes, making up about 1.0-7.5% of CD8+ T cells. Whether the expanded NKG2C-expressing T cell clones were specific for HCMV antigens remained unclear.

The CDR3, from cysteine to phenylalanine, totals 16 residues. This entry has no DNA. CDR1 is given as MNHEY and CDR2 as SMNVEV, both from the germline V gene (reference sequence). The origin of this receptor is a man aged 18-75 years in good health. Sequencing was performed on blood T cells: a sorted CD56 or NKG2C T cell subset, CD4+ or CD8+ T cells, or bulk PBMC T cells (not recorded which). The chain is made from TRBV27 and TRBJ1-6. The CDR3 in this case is CASSLLQSSYNSPLHF.